The entry below describes one T cell receptor beta chain. The table came from immunoSEQ multiplex PCR; TCRdb's copy has only in-frame clones and leaves some out. The table shows more than 2,000,000 clones, with around nine tenths occurring only once. These data are taken from a study of shared clonotypes between healthy human individuals. Healthy HIV-negative adults without recent acute infections or vaccinations served as donors. V dropped 7 bases and J dropped 1; count of bases not matched to a gene: 6. Looked up from germline, CDR1 is MNHNS and CDR2 is SASEGT. This CDR3 has 15 residues. Source material: naive CD4+ T cells sorted from blood. Subset of the sample: CD45RA+ positively selected. The rearrangement uses TRBV6-1 and TRBJ2-2; 7 nucleotides align to TRBD1. This receptor was obtained from a young man in good health. The CDR3 sequence: CASKRTGLNTGELFF. Here the CDR3 DNA reads TGTGCCAGCAAACGGACAGGATTGAACACCGGGGAGCTGTTTTTT.